The T cell receptor (beta chain) under discussion was sequenced for a study of T-cell memory formation after mild COVID-19. General observations from the study: Clones contracting over day 15 to 85 were CD4/CD8 balanced, with later expanders leaning CD4+.

Regarding this clonotype: What it binds is not known.

TCRdb re-derived calls from the 5' RACE reads in MiXCR, one entry per CDR3 protein. The sample lists roughly 350,000 distinct CDR3 sequences; under 25% were seen once. Sequenced sample: PBMCs or a T cell subset sorted from them (not recorded which). The sequence came from an adult woman who had mild COVID-19 (a few samples of this study predate the infection). Cell type and time point are not known.

The CDR3 is CASSQERTLYNEQFF. In nucleotides, the CDR3 is TGTGCCAGCAGCCAAGAACGGACCCTTTACAATGAGCAGTTCTTC. The rearrangement joins TRBV3-1 to TRBJ2-1, with D hard to call. V was cut by 0 bases and J by 4 bases, with 10 bases left in between. Germline-derived CDR1 and CDR2 are LGHDT and YNNKEL (reference sequence). The CDR3 is 15 amino acids.